This T cell receptor (beta chain) comes out of a study of OX40 agonist ivuxolimab in advanced cancers. Context from the whole study: The costimulatory receptor OX40 (CD134) was targeted by ivuxolimab, a fully human IgG2 agonistic monoclonal antibody. Three dose-escalation patients achieved partial responses, one with hepatocellular carcinoma and two with cutaneous melanoma. Intravenous ivuxolimab was administered to patients every 2 weeks at six dose levels: 0.01, 0.1, 0.3, 1.5, 3 and 10 mg/kg. The monotherapy dose-escalation portion (N of about 52 patients) of the phase I ivuxolimab trial is reported in the paper. Among the approximately 54 dose-escalation patients, around 19 had hepatocellular carcinoma, roughly 15 melanoma, 9 renal cell carcinoma and 9 head and neck cancer. Peripheral TCRbeta sequencing aimed to test whether ivuxolimab altered TCR sequence diversity and caused clonal T-cell expansion. In the dose-escalation cohort, roughly 80% of patients were male, and the mean age was approximately 60 years, with a range of about 20 to 79. Patients were allowed to have had prior anti-PD-1, anti-PD-L1 or anti-CTLA-4 therapy, and 40% to 45% of the dose-escalation patients had previously received checkpoint inhibitors.

The trial excluded patients who had a history of autoimmune disease or who were on systemic immunosuppression. Peripheral blood for TCR sequencing was collected from all dose cohorts at baseline, on cycle 4 day 1, and on cycle 7 day 1. Samples were obtained from an open-label, multicenter, first-in-human phase I dose-escalation trial of ivuxolimab. Adults with locally advanced or metastatic melanoma, renal cell carcinoma, hepatocellular carcinoma or head and neck squamous cell carcinoma were enrolled in the trial. Before TCR sequencing, CD4+ T cells and CD8+ T cells were sorted from peripheral blood as separate populations. With regard to this clone: Its target antigen remains unknown. Base qualities are not recorded, but no much larger clone differs from it by a single base.

Genomic DNA was extracted from sorted cells for sequencing of the TCRbeta CDR3 region. The immunoSEQ Assay was used to sequence the TCRbeta CDR3 regions. TCRdb carries this immuneACCESS record with in-frame sequences only. Its versions omit some clonotypes, under half of them owing to an unresolved V gene in the studies checked, with the rest unexplained. The sample table records about 99,000 clones; roughly nine tenths of these occur just once. The ten largest clones add up to around 0.3% of the sample. Study-wide conclusions, independent of this receptor: Low levels of normalized T-cell clonal expansion were also shown by some nonresponding patients. At doses of 0.1 to 3.0 mg/kg, clonal expansion of both CD4+ and CD8+ blood T cells was observed from baseline to week 6. The antigen specificity of the clonally expanded peripheral T cells was not determined. After ivuxolimab, expanded clones were on average more numerous among CD8+ T cells than among CD4+ T cells. In the 0.1-3.0 mg/kg groups, partial responders were among the patients with the lowest normalized peripheral clonal expansion, particularly in CD8+ T cells.

The CDR3 has 17 amino acids, counting the end cysteine and phenylalanine. The kept DNA is CDR3 alone, 51 bases in frame from the first base. From the germline V gene (reference sequence), CDR1 is SGHAT and CDR2 is FQDESV. V has 1 base trimmed and J has 3 bases trimmed; junction bases matching no gene number 7. The rearrangement combines TRBV11-1 with TRBJ2-7, with TRBD2 identical over 12 junction bases. Sample: CD4+ or CD8+ T cells sorted from blood, taken in a trial of the OX40 agonist ivuxolimab. The TCR comes from an adult with an advanced solid tumor such as melanoma, head and neck, liver or kidney cancer. The DNA reads TGTGCCAGCAGCTTAGGGACTAGCGGGGCACTGGGCTACGAGCAGTACTTC. Its protein product is CASSLGTSGALGYEQYF.